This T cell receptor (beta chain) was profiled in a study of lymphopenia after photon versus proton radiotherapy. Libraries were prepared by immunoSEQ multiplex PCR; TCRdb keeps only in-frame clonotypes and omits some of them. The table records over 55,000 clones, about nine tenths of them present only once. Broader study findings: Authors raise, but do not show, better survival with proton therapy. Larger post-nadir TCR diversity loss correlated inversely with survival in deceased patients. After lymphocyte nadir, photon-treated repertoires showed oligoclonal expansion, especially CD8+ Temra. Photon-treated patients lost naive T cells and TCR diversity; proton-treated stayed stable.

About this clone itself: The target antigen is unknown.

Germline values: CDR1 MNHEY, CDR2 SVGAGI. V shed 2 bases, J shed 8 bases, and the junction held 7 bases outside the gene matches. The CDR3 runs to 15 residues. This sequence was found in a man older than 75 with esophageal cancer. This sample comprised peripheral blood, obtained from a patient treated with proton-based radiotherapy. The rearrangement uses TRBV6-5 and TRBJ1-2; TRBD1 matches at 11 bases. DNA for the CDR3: TGTGCCAGCAGTTACGAAGGACAGGGGGCGCGAGGCTACACCTTC. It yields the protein CASSYEGQGARGYTF.